Listed here are 10 T cell receptor beta chains from one sample, sequenced in a study of technical replicates of blood from a handful of donors. Method: immunoSEQ multiplex PCR; TCRdb's copy keeps in-frame clones and lacks some. The sample carries around 80,000 clones, roughly 94% recorded once. The specimen sequenced was T cells isolated from PBMCs. These receptors were taken from a human donor in good health.

V gene TRBV30 combines with J gene TRBJ2-5; no reliable D call. The germline CDR1 and CDR2 sequences are GTSNPN and SVGIG (reference sequence). Trimming removed 1 base from V and 0 bases from J, with 9 bases in between. CDR3 length: 14 amino acids. The CDR3 spells CAWSGRAYQETQYF. DNA of the CDR3: TGTGCCTGGAGTGGAAGAGCGTACCAAGAGACCCAGTACTTC.

A single count supports this clone. The chain joins TRBV6-5 to TRBJ2-1, with D possibly matching TRBD2 (5 bases). Germline CDR1 is MNHEY and CDR2 is SVGAGI. V was trimmed by 5 bases and J by 8 bases, leaving 19 bases between them. This CDR3 spans 15 amino acids. The CDR3 loop reads CASSRNLGGGDEQFF. The DNA of the CDR3 is TGTGCCAGCAGTCGAAACTTAGGAGGAGGCGATGAGCAGTTCTTC.

This clone was found once. The V gene is TRBV19, the J gene TRBJ1-5; D remains ambiguous. The CDR3 is 14 residues long. In germline, CDR1 is LNHDA, CDR2 SQIVND (reference sequence). Between the trimmed V and J ends, which lost 9 bases and 0 bases, there was a span of 12 bases. The CDR3: CASRTGNSNQPQHF. In DNA form, the CDR3 reads TGTGCCAGCAGGACGGGAAATAGCAATCAGCCCCAGCATTTT.

The chain carries TRBV7-7 and TRBJ2-1; 11 nucleotides agree with TRBD2. The trim removed 5 bases at V and 6 bases at J, leaving 9 bases unmatched. This CDR3 is built from 16 residues. Germline CDR1 reads SSHAT; CDR2 reads FNYEAQ (reference sequence). The CDR3 nucleotides are TGTGCCAGCAGCGCCCTACTAGCGGGAGCCCCCAATGAGCAGTTCTTC. This translates into CASSALLAGAPNEQFF. Drawing the rest from reference TRBV7-7 and TRBJ2-1, the complete variable domain is GAGVSQSPRYKVTKRGQDVTLRCDPISSHATLYWYQQALGQGPEFLTYFNYEAQPDKSGLPSDRFSAERPEGSISTLTIQRTEQRDSAMYRCASSALLAGAPNEQFFGPGTRLTVL.

This chain uses TRBV5-1 with TRBJ2-7, with D perhaps matching TRBD2 (5 bases). With 5 bases removed from V and 5 bases from J, the gap between germline ends came to 20 bases. Germline values: CDR1 SGHRS, CDR2 YFSETQ. This CDR3 spans 15 amino acids. The CDR3 bases are TGCGCCAGCAGGAGTACCGGGAATCTGCTCCACGAGCAGTACTTC. Translation: CASRSTGNLLHEQYF. The whole variable domain, filled in from reference TRBV5-1 and TRBJ2-7, reads KAGVTQTPRYLIKTRGQQVTLSCSPISGHRSVSWYQQTPGQGLQFLFEYFSETQRNKGNFPGRFSGRQFSNSRSEMNVSTLELGDSALYLCASRSTGNLLHEQYFGPGTRLTVT.

The chain links TRBV7-3 to TRBJ2-3; 15 bases agree with TRBD2. The CDR3 spans 17 residues. V trimming: 5 bases; J trimming: 5 bases; junction bases outside the gene matches: 8. Germline V gene lookup returns CDR1 SGHTA and CDR2 FQGTGA. The CDR3 reads CASSAMGLAGGGDTQYF. CDR3 DNA: TGTGCCAGCAGCGCAATGGGACTAGCGGGGGGAGGAGATACGCAGTATTTT. Using reference TRBV7-3 and TRBJ2-3 for the parts outside the CDR3, the full variable domain is GAGVSQTPSNKVTEKGKYVELRCDPISGHTALYWYRQSLGQGPEFLIYFQGTGAADDSGLPNDRFFAVRPEGSVSTLKIQRTERGDSAVYLCASSAMGLAGGGDTQYFGPGTRLTVL.

J is TRBJ2-7 and V is TRBV18, with 9 bases aligning to TRBD1. Germline V gives CDR1 KGHSH, CDR2 LQKENI. V was clipped by 3 bases and J by 6 bases; unmatched bases: 6. The CDR3 totals 14 residues. The CDR3 loop reads CASSPGQGIAEQYF. The CDR3 nucleotides read TGTGCCAGCTCACCGGGACAGGGCATCGCCGAGCAGTACTTC.

V gene TRBV7-9 combines with J gene TRBJ2-5; 15 nucleotides match TRBD2. V dropped 4 bases and J dropped 4; count of bases not matched to a gene: 4. Germline CDR1 is SEHNR and CDR2 is FQNEAQ (reference sequence). The CDR3 has 16 residues. In DNA form, the CDR3 reads TGTGCCAGCAGCTCCCCGGGACTAGCGGGAGGAGAGACCCAGTACTTC. Amino acids: CASSSPGLAGGETQYF.

The V gene is TRBV6-6, the J gene TRBJ1-2; tentatively, D is TRBD1 (6 bases). From germline, CDR1 is MNHNY and CDR2 SVGAGI (reference sequence). V lost 0 bases and J 7 bases, leaving 9 bases between the germline ends. The CDR3 runs 13 residues. Here the CDR3 DNA reads TGTGCCAGCAGTTACTCCCGGGACACTGGCTACACCTTC. Its protein is CASSYSRDTGYTF.

The rearrangement links TRBV27 to TRBJ2-3, with 10 bases aligning to TRBD1. The CDR3 length is 14 residues. Germline CDR1 and CDR2: MNHEY and SMNVEV (reference sequence). After removal of 8 bases from V and 1 base from J, the junction contained 3 bases not matched to a gene. As DNA, the CDR3 is TGTGCCAGCGGAGACAGGGGGCGCACAGATACGCAGTATTTT. It codes for CASGDRGRTDTQYF.